A selection of T cell receptor beta chains follows, all from one sample in a study of neurological immune-mediated disorders. TCRdb reprocessed the 5' RACE reads with MiXCR, giving one entry per CDR3 protein. The table has 50,000 or so distinct CDR3 sequences, approximately 3.8% seen once. Specimen: PBMCs. These receptors were obtained from a young man with multiple sclerosis. Both conserved end residues are part of each CDR3. A D gene is named only where the DNA matches it firmly. A clone size is listed for some rows: how often the clone was seen (once, few, many), or a class if it is expanded.

v_call: TRBV10-2
d_call: -
j_call: TRBJ1-2
clone_size: many
cdr3_nt: TGCGCCAGCAGTTTCTCAACCAACTATGGCTACACCTTC
cdr3_aa: CASSFSTNYGYTF

v_call: TRBV12-3/TRBV12-4
d_call: -
j_call: TRBJ1-1
clone_size: many
cdr3_nt: TGTGCCAGCAGTATCCTCACTGAAGCTTTCTTT
cdr3_aa: CASSILTEAFF

v_call: TRBV14
d_call: -
j_call: TRBJ2-6
clone_size: -
cdr3_nt: TGTGCCAGCAGCCAAGGATGGGGGATCCCTTCTGGGGCCAACGTCCTGACTTTC
cdr3_aa: CASSQGWGIPSGANVLTF

v_call: TRBV10-3
d_call: TRBD2
j_call: TRBJ2-5
clone_size: many
cdr3_nt: TGTGCCATCAGTGATGGCGGGGGGGCCCGTGAGACCCAGTACTTC
cdr3_aa: CAISDGGGARETQYF

v_call: TRBV5-1
d_call: -
j_call: TRBJ2-2
clone_size: many
cdr3_nt: TGCGCCAGCAGCTTGGGTCAAACAGGGACCGGGGAGCTGTTTTTT
cdr3_aa: CASSLGQTGTGELFF

v_call: TRBV20-1
d_call: -
j_call: TRBJ1-1
clone_size: many
cdr3_nt: TGCAGTGCGCTAAGAGGGGGGATGAACACTGAAGCTTTCTTT
cdr3_aa: CSALRGGMNTEAFF

v_call: TRBV7-3
d_call: -
j_call: TRBJ1-1
clone_size: many
cdr3_nt: TGTGCCAGCAGCTTAACCCCCTGGGGGCGTGGGGGCACTGAAGCTTTCTTT
cdr3_aa: CASSLTPWGRGGTEAFF

v_call: TRBV20-1
d_call: TRBD1
j_call: TRBJ1-1
clone_size: many
cdr3_nt: TGCAGTGCTAGAGAGACAGGGTTGAACACTGAAGCTTTCTTT
cdr3_aa: CSARETGLNTEAFF

v_call: TRBV29-1
d_call: -
j_call: TRBJ1-5
clone_size: many
cdr3_nt: TGCAGCGTTGAATTCCGCACTAGCAATCAGCCCCAGCATTTT
cdr3_aa: CSVEFRTSNQPQHF

v_call: TRBV29-1
d_call: TRBD2
j_call: TRBJ2-4
clone_size: few
cdr3_nt: TGCAGCGCCGCCGGGACTAGCGGGGATATAGCCAAAAAAATTCAGTACTTC
cdr3_aa: CSAAGTSGDIAKKIQYF